The 8 T cell receptor beta chains below were found in one sample sequenced in a study of T cells expressing NK-cell markers. One entry per CDR3 protein, without DNA, is what TCRdb gives after re-calling the 5' RACE reads. This sample contains some 600,000 distinct CDR3 sequences. Material: blood T cells: a sorted CD56 or NKG2C T cell subset, CD4+ or CD8+ T cells, or bulk PBMC T cells (not recorded which). The receptors stem from a man younger than 35 in good health.

The rearrangement uses TRBV20-1 and TRBJ2-1; the TRBD1 assignment by TCRdb is unverifiable without DNA. CDR3 size: 16 residues. Germline V CDR1 and CDR2: DFQATT, SNEGSKA (reference sequence). The CDR3 protein is CSARDRDRENYNEQFF.

The genes are TRBV6-5 and TRBJ2-3; TCRdb lists TRBD1, though no DNA is available to test this call. CDR3 length: 15 amino acids. CDR1 and CDR2 (germline): MNHEY, SVGAGI. The chain's CDR3 is CASSYSQGDQDTQYF.

The genes are TRBV20-1 and TRBJ1-1. This CDR3 has 13 amino acids. The germline V gene has CDR1 DFQATT and CDR2 SNEGSKA (reference sequence). The CDR3 sequence is CSAASGPNTEAFF.

The V gene is TRBV5-4, the J gene TRBJ2-2. This CDR3 contains 13 residues. Germline V lookup: CDR1 SGHNT, CDR2 YYREEE (reference sequence). The CDR3 is CASSPSRAGELFF.

V usage is TRBV7-9 and J usage is TRBJ1-1. The CDR3 consists of 13 residues. Per the germline V gene, CDR1 is SEHNR and CDR2 is FQNEAQ (reference sequence). The CDR3 loop is CASSLTGALEAFF.

The chain recombines TRBV20-1 with TRBJ2-3; TCRdb's D gene call, TRBD1, goes unchecked for lack of DNA. Germline V lookup: CDR1 DFQATT, CDR2 SNEGSKA (reference sequence). This CDR3 region has 13 residues. The CDR3 sequence is CSAPGRRADTQYF.

The chain couples TRBV5-1 to TRBJ1-6; TCRdb selects TRBD1, and the lack of DNA leaves this call unchecked. The germline V gene has CDR1 SGHRS and CDR2 YFSETQ. The CDR3 contains 15 residues. The CDR3 loop is CASSLEGTGGSPLHF.

V usage is TRBV29-1 and J usage is TRBJ2-7; TCRdb designates TRBD1, a call that cannot be tested without DNA. In germline, CDR1 is SQVTM, CDR2 ANQGSEA. The CDR3 extends over 12 amino acids. The CDR3 sequence is CSVGRDNHEQYF.